This TCR beta chain is drawn from a study of blood T cell repertoires in COVID-19. This CDR3 is built from 15 residues. Per germline, CDR1 SGHKS and CDR2 YYEKEE (reference sequence). Trimming removed 3 bases from V and 0 bases from J, with 10 bases in between. Measured with immunoSEQ multiplex PCR; TCRdb has only the in-frame clones, and not every one. The sample contains approximately 120,000 clones, approximately 89% of which appear only once. This sequence joins TRBV5-5 and TRBJ1-3; tentatively, D is TRBD1 (6 bases). The source material was peripheral blood. This receptor was identified in a woman older than 75 with COVID-19, enrolled during active disease. The CDR3 nucleotides are TGTGCCAGCAGCTCGGACAGCATCTCTGGAAACACCATATATTTT. This codes for CASSSDSISGNTIYF.